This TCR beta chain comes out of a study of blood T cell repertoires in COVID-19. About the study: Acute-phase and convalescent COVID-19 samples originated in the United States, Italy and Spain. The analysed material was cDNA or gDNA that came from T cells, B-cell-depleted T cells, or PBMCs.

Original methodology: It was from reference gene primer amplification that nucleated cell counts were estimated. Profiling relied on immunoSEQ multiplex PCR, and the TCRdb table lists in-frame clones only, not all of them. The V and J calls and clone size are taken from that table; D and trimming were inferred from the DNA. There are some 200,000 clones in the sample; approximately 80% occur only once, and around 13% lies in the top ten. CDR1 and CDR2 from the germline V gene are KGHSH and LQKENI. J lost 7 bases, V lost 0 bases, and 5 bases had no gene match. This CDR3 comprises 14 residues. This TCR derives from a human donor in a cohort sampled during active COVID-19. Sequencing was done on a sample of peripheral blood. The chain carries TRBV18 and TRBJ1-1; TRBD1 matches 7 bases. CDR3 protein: CASSPPVGTDEAFF. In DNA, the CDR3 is TGTGCCAGCTCACCACCGGTAGGGACAGATGAAGCTTTCTTT.